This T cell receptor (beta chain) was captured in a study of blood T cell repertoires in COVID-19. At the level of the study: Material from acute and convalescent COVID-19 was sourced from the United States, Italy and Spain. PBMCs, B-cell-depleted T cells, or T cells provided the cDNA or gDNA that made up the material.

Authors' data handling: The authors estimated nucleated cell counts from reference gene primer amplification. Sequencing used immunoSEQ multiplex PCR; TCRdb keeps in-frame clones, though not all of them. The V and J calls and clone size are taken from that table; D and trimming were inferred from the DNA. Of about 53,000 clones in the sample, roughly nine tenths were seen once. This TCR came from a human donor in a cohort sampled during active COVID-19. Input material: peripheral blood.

CDR3 loop: CASSGGRSNEQFF. The DNA for the CDR3 is TGTGCCAGCAGCGGAGGCCGGTCCAATGAGCAGTTCTTC. The J gene is TRBJ2-1, the V gene TRBV7-2; TRBD2 might be the D (5 bases). The V end was cut by 5 bases, the J end by 6 bases, with 11 bases between. The CDR3 runs 13 residues. Germline-derived CDR1 and CDR2 are SGHTA and FQGNSA. Variable domain in full (rest from reference TRBV7-2 and TRBJ2-1): GAGVSQSPSNKVTEKGKDVELRCDPISGHTALYWYRQSLGQGLEFLIYFQGNSAPDKSGLPSDRFSAERTGGSVSTLTIQRTQQEDSAVYLCASSGGRSNEQFFGPGTRLTVL.